This T cell receptor beta chain was sequenced during a study of cytomegalovirus exposure and HLA in healthy donors. The CDR3 is made up of 15 amino acids. The germline V gene has CDR1 ENHRY and CDR2 SYGVKD. Losses at the gene ends were 3 bases for V and 5 bases for J; bases not matched to a gene: 3. This clone was seen a single time. The PCR employed 60 Vbeta primers together with 13 Jbeta primers. TCRdb's table, derived via immunoSEQ multiplex PCR, lists solely in-frame clones and lacks some. Of 150,000 to 200,000 clones in the sample, 75% to 85% were seen once. Sample: PBMCs. The clonotype was recovered from a woman in her forties or fifties in good health and CMV-seropositive. This rearrangement joins TRBV10-3 to TRBJ1-4; 10 bases are a match to TRBD1. Here the CDR3 DNA reads TGTGCCATCAGTGACAGACAGGGGGCCAATGAAAAACTGTTTTTT. Amino acids: CAISDRQGANEKLFF.